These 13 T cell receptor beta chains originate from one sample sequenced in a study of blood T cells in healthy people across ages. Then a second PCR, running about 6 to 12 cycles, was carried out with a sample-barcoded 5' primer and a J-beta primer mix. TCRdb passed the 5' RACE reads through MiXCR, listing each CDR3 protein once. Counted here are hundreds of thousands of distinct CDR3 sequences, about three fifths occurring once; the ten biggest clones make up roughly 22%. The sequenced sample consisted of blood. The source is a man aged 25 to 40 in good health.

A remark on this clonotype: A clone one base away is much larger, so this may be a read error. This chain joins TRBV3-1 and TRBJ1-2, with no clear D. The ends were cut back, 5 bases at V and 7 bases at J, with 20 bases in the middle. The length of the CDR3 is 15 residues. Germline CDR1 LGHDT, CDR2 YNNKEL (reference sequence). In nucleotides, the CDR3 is TGTGCCAGCAGCAAATCATGGGGAAGAGAGATTGGCTACACCTTC. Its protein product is CASSKSWGREIGYTF.

For the CDR3, the DNA is TGTGCCATCGCTCCAGTGGCCACCTACGAGCAGTACTTC. Residues: CAIAPVATYEQYF. The V call is TRBV10-3, the J call TRBJ2-7, with D unresolved. The CDR3 has 13 residues. The germline V gene has CDR1 ENHRY and CDR2 SYGVKD. V lost 8 bases, J lost 2 bases, and 13 bases lay in between.

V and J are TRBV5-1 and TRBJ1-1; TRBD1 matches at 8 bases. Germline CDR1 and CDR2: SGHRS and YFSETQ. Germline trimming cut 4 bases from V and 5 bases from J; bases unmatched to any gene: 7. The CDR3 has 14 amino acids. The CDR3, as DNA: TGCGCCAGCAGCACCGGGACAGGAACGACTGAAGCTTTCTTT. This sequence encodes CASSTGTGTTEAFF. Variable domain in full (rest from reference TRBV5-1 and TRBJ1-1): KAGVTQTPRYLIKTRGQQVTLSCSPISGHRSVSWYQQTPGQGLQFLFEYFSETQRNKGNFPGRFSGRQFSNSRSEMNVSTLELGDSALYLCASSTGTGTTEAFFGQGTRLTVV.

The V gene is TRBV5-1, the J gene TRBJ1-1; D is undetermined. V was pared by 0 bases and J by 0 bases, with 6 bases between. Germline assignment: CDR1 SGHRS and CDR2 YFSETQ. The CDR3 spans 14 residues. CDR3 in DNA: TGCGCCAGCAGCTTGGATCGCCTGAACACTGAAGCTTTCTTT. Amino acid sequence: CASSLDRLNTEAFF.

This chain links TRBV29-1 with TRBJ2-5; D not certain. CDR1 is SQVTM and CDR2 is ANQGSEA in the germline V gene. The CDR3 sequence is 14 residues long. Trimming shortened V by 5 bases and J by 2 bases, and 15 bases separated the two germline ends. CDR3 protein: CSVPLDGSQETQYF. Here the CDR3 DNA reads TGCAGCGTTCCCTTGGACGGAAGTCAAGAGACCCAGTACTTC.

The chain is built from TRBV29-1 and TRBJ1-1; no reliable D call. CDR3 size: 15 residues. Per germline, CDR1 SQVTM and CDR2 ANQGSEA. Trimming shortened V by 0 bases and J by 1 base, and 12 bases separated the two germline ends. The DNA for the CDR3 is TGCAGCGTTGAAGAATCCGGTTGGGGGAACACTGAAGCTTTCTTT. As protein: CSVEESGWGNTEAFF.

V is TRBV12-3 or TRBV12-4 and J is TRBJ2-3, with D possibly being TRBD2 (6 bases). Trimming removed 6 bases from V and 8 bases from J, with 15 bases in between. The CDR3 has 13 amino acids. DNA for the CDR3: TGTGCCAGCAGGGAGGGCCGAGGGCGTACGCAGTATTTT. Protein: CASREGRGRTQYF.

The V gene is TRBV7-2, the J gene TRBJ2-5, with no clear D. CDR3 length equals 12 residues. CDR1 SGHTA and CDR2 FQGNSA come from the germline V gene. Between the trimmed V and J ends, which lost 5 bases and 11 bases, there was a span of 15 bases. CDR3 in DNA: TGTGCCAGCAGCCACGACAACAATGAGCAGTACTTC. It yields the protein CASSHDNNEQYF.

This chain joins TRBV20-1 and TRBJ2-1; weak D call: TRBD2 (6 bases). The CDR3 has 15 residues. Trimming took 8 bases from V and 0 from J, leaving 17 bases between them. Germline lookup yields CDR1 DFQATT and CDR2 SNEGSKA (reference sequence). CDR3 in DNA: TGCAGTCTACTTCGAACTAGCAGCTCCTACAATGAGCAGTTCTTC. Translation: CSLLRTSSSYNEQFF.

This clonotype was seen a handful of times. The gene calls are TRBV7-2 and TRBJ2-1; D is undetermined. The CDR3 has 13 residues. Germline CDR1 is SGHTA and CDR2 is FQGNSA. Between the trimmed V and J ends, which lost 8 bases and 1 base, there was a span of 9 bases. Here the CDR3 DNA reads TGTGCCAGCTTTTCAGTGTCCTACAATGAGCAGTTCTTC. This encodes CASFSVSYNEQFF.

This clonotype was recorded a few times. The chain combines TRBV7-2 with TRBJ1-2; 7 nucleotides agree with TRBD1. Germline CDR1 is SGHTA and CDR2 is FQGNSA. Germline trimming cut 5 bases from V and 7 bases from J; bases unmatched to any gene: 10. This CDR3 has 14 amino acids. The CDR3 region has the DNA TGTGCCAGCAGCCTGGGGACAGCCCAGGGTGGCTACACCTTC. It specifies CASSLGTAQGGYTF.

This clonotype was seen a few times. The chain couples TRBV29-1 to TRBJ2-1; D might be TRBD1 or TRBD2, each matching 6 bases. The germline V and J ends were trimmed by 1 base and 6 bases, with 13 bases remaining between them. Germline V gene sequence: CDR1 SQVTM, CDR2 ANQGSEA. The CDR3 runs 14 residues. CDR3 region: CSVEVLQGGNEQFF. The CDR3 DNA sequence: TGCAGCGTTGAAGTTTTACAGGGAGGCAATGAGCAGTTCTTC.

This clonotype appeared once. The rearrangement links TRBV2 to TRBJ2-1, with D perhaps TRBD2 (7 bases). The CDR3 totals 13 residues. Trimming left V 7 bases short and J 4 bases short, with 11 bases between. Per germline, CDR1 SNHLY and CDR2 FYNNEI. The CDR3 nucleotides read TGTGCCAGCAAGCGGGACATATACAATGAGCAGTTCTTC. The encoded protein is CASKRDIYNEQFF.